This T cell receptor beta chain was obtained from a study of CD8 T cells in Susac syndrome. Germline assignment: CDR1 SGHRS and CDR2 YFSETQ. The germline V and J ends were trimmed by 3 bases and 7 bases, with 11 bases remaining between them. This CDR3 has 14 amino acids. RNA, at about 0.45 to 1 ug, was reverse transcribed with random hexamers. The amplification used immunoSEQ multiplex PCR on TCR beta CDR3; it spanned 54 Vbeta and 13 Jbeta. TCRdb fed the immunoSEQ multiplex PCR reads into MiXCR, producing one record per CDR3 protein. The table records about 200,000 distinct CDR3 sequences, about 95% of them present only once. Bulk CD8+ and CD4+ cells came from magnetic negative isolation; CD8+ TEMRA by FACS.

This clonotype was obtained from a human donor with multiple sclerosis. The J gene is TRBJ1-6, the V gene TRBV5-1, with D possibly TRBD1 on 5 matching bases. Sample: CD4+ T cells from PBMCs. CDR3 coding DNA: TGCGCCAGCAGCTCGACAGAAAAAAATTCACCCCTCCACTTT. Translation gives CASSSTEKNSPLHF.